Each of the 23 T cell receptor beta chains below was sequenced from the same sample in a study of blood T cell repertoires in COVID-19. TCRdb keeps only in-frame clones here, not all; method: immunoSEQ multiplex PCR. The sample lists over 50,000 clones, 91% occurring once. Specimen: peripheral blood. These TCRs come from a woman in her fifties or sixties with active or convalescent COVID-19.

The chain carries TRBV5-4 and TRBJ2-2, with TRBD2 matching 12 bases. V dropped 4 bases and J dropped 4; count of bases not matched to a gene: 5. Looked up from germline, CDR1 is SGHNT and CDR2 is YYREEE (reference sequence). The CDR3 consists of 16 residues. The CDR3 loop is CASSKGLAGRTGELFF. Written as DNA, the CDR3 is TGTGCCAGCAGCAAAGGACTAGCGGGACGCACCGGGGAGCTGTTTTTT.

This chain links TRBV20-1 with TRBJ2-1; 11 bases align to TRBD2. Germline V gene sequence: CDR1 DFQATT, CDR2 SNEGSKA (reference sequence). V lost 3 bases and J lost 9; bases outside the gene matches: 7. The CDR3 is 14 amino acids. The CDR3 sequence: CSASLPSGGSEQFF. The CDR3 region has the DNA TGCAGTGCTAGTTTGCCTAGCGGGGGGAGTGAGCAGTTCTTC.

The chain uses TRBV11-2 and TRBJ1-5; D possibly corresponds to TRBD1 (6 bases). The germline gives CDR1 SGHAT, CDR2 FQNNGV. V was clipped by 1 base and J by 3 bases, with 10 bases between them. This CDR3 region has 15 residues. The CDR3 loop reads CASSLGQGINQPQHF. CDR3 nucleotide sequence: TGTGCCAGCAGCTTAGGGCAGGGGATCAATCAGCCCCAGCATTTT.

V usage is TRBV6-5 and J usage is TRBJ1-1, with a possible D match to TRBD1 (6 bases). The germline V and J ends were trimmed by 6 bases and 4 bases, with 15 bases remaining between them. CDR3 length equals 14 residues. Germline V gives CDR1 MNHEY, CDR2 SVGAGI. CDR3 sequence: CASSQTGGSTEAFF. CDR3 bases: TGTGCCAGCAGCCAGACAGGTGGGAGCACTGAAGCTTTCTTT.

The chain uses TRBV10-2 and TRBJ1-2; TRBD1 agrees at 9 bases. This CDR3 comprises 16 residues. CDR1 and CDR2 (germline): WSHSY, SAAADI. Trimming removed 3 bases from V and 4 bases from J; junction bases left unmatched: 9. The CDR3 is CASSDLEQGAGYGYTF. For the CDR3, the DNA is TGCGCCAGCAGTGACCTCGAACAGGGGGCAGGCTATGGCTACACCTTC.

The V and J genes are TRBV5-1 and TRBJ1-1, with D hard to call. The length of the CDR3 is 11 residues. The V end was cut by 2 bases, the J end by 9 bases, with 8 bases between. CDR1 and CDR2 (germline): SGHRS, YFSETQ. Written as DNA, the CDR3 is TGCGCCAGCAGCTTCGGTCCCCAAGCTTTCTTT. This encodes CASSFGPQAFF.

This rearrangement joins TRBV4-3 to TRBJ2-3, with 9 bases that match TRBD2. The CDR3 spans 15 residues. The trim removed 4 bases at V and 1 base at J, leaving 3 bases unmatched. Germline-derived CDR1 and CDR2 are LGHNA and YSLEER. DNA of the CDR3: TGCGCCAGCAGCCGTATAGCGGGAGGCACAGATACGCAGTATTTT. Amino acid sequence: CASSRIAGGTDTQYF.

Only one count was recorded for this clone. The chain recombines TRBV7-2 with TRBJ2-7; TRBD1 is a possible D gene (6 bases). The CDR3 consists of 15 residues. V lost 2 bases and J lost 6, with 17 bases in between. Looked up from germline, CDR1 is SGHTA and CDR2 is FQGNSA. CDR3 nucleotide sequence: TGTGCCAGCAGCTTATTTGGGTCTTTAGGGGGCGAGCAGTACTTC. This sequence encodes CASSLFGSLGGEQYF.

The sample holds a few counts of this clone. The chain couples TRBV6-5 to TRBJ2-7; D ambiguous. Germline V lookup: CDR1 MNHEY, CDR2 SVGAGI. Trimming removed 6 bases at V and 2 bases at J, with 5 bases between. The CDR3 has 11 amino acids. CDR3 region: CASRAPYEQYF. The DNA for the CDR3 is TGTGCCAGCAGGGCACCCTACGAGCAGTACTTC.

CDR3 in amino acids: CASSMQGRGRGYTF. The CDR3 DNA reads as TGCGCCAGCAGCATGCAGGGGAGAGGACGTGGCTACACCTTC. This chain uses TRBV5-1 with TRBJ1-2, with a weak D call TRBD1 (6 bases). Trimming removed 4 bases at V and 7 bases at J, with 17 bases between. This CDR3 has 14 residues. Germline V CDR1 and CDR2: SGHRS, YFSETQ.

As concerns this clone: Other DNA sequences in this specimen translate into the identical CDR3. The chain uses TRBV28 and TRBJ1-2; 10 bases fit TRBD1. The CDR3 is 14 amino acids. V was clipped by 3 bases and J by 5 bases; unmatched bases: 3. Germline V lookup: CDR1 MDHEN, CDR2 SYDVKM. CDR3 amino acids: CASSLGQGRYGYTF. CDR3 in DNA: TGTGCCAGCAGTTTGGGACAGGGGAGGTATGGCTACACCTTC.

V gene TRBV5-1 combines with J gene TRBJ2-2; D may be TRBD1 (6 bases). Germline loops: CDR1 SGHRS, CDR2 YFSETQ. Trimming shortened V by 2 bases and J by 1 base, and 12 bases separated the two germline ends. The CDR3 is 16 amino acids. The CDR3 nucleotides are TGCGCCAGCAGCTTAGGGGGACACCTGAACACCGGGGAGCTGTTTTTT. As protein: CASSLGGHLNTGELFF. The variable domain in full, completed from reference TRBV5-1 and TRBJ2-2, reads KAGVTQTPRYLIKTRGQQVTLSCSPISGHRSVSWYQQTPGQGLQFLFEYFSETQRNKGNFPGRFSGRQFSNSRSEMNVSTLELGDSALYLCASSLGGHLNTGELFFGEGSRLTVL.

The chain joins TRBV18 to TRBJ1-1, with D unclear. The CDR3 is 13 amino acids. Germline CDR1 is KGHSH and CDR2 is LQKENI. Trimming took 3 bases from V and 4 from J, leaving 9 bases between them. This CDR3 reads CASSPYTSTEAFF. The CDR3 DNA follows: TGTGCCAGCTCACCGTATACTAGCACTGAAGCTTTCTTT.

The V gene is TRBV28, the J gene TRBJ2-5; 9 nucleotides line up with TRBD2. CDR1 MDHEN and CDR2 SYDVKM come from the germline V gene. This CDR3 has 15 residues. V lost 1 base and J lost 6; bases outside the gene matches: 6. The CDR3 region is CASSLSGGGAKTQYF. The CDR3 bases are TGTGCCAGCAGTTTATCCGGCGGGGGGGCAAAGACCCAGTACTTC.

CDR3 sequence: CASHKGMNTEAFF. The CDR3 region has the DNA TGTGCCAGTCACAAGGGGATGAACACTGAAGCTTTCTTT. This rearrangement joins TRBV2 to TRBJ1-1; possibly TRBD1 for D (5 bases). The CDR3 sequence is 13 residues long. V was clipped by 9 bases and J by 0 bases, with 11 bases between them. The germline gives CDR1 SNHLY, CDR2 FYNNEI.

DNA for the CDR3: TGTGCCAGCAGCGTAGGATCAGGGGGGCCCAATCAGCCCCAGCATTTT. Encoded protein: CASSVGSGGPNQPQHF. V usage is TRBV7-2 and J usage is TRBJ1-5, with 7 bases fitting TRBD1. V shed 5 bases, J shed 3 bases, and the junction held 10 bases outside the gene matches. Germline V lookup: CDR1 SGHTA, CDR2 FQGNSA. This CDR3 has 16 amino acids. Filled out from reference TRBV7-2 and TRBJ1-5, the complete variable domain reads GAGVSQSPSNKVTEKGKDVELRCDPISGHTALYWYRQSLGQGLEFLIYFQGNSAPDKSGLPSDRFSAERTGGSVSTLTIQRTQQEDSAVYLCASSVGSGGPNQPQHFGDGTRLSIL.

This rearrangement joins TRBV5-5 to TRBJ1-1; maybe TRBD1 (5 bases). CDR1 and CDR2 from the germline V gene are SGHKS and YYEKEE (reference sequence). The CDR3 has 16 amino acids. Trimming left V 1 base short and J 1 base short, with 14 bases between. The CDR3 sequence is CASSLYTGVRNTEAFF. The CDR3, as DNA: TGTGCCAGCAGCTTGTATACAGGCGTAAGGAACACTGAAGCTTTCTTT. Supplemented by reference TRBV5-5 and TRBJ1-1, the full variable domain reads DAGVTQSPTHLIKTRGQQVTLRCSPISGHKSVSWYQQVLGQGPQFIFQYYEKEERGRGNFPDRFSARQFPNYSSELNVNALLLGDSALYLCASSLYTGVRNTEAFFGQGTRLTVV.

J is TRBJ1-2 and V is TRBV15; D perhaps matches TRBD1 (6 bases). The CDR3 totals 13 residues. V was clipped by 5 bases and J by 6 bases, with 13 bases between them. The germline gives CDR1 LNHNV, CDR2 YYDKDF (reference sequence). The CDR3 bases are TGTGCCACCAGCTGGACAGTGAGGGATGGCTACACCTTC. The encoded protein is CATSWTVRDGYTF.

The V gene is TRBV9, the J gene TRBJ1-6; D gene uncertain. CDR3 length: 16 amino acids. Germline V lookup: CDR1 SGDLS, CDR2 YYNGEE. Trimming shortened V by 2 bases and J by 0 bases, and 9 bases separated the two germline ends. The CDR3 region is CASSVGRSSYNSPLHF. DNA of the CDR3: TGTGCCAGCAGCGTCGGGAGGAGCTCCTATAATTCACCCCTCCACTTT.

The chain employs TRBV7-3 and TRBJ2-5; D gene uncertain. The V gene's germline CDR1 is SGHTA and CDR2 FQGTGA. With 5 bases removed from V and 0 bases from J, the gap between germline ends came to 7 bases. The CDR3 is made up of 13 amino acids. CDR3 in amino acids: CASSPQYQETQYF. CDR3 coding DNA: TGTGCCAGCAGCCCCCAGTACCAAGAGACCCAGTACTTC.

The chain employs TRBV28 and TRBJ1-5; TRBD1 aligns across 9 bases. The V segment lost 3 bases and the J segment 6 bases; nucleotides outside the gene matches: 6. Germline V gives CDR1 MDHEN, CDR2 SYDVKM. The CDR3 sequence is 15 residues long. CDR3 sequence reads: CASSLDRGISQPQHF. The CDR3 nucleotides read TGTGCCAGCAGTTTGGACAGGGGAATAAGTCAGCCCCAGCATTTT.

The V call is TRBV30, the J call TRBJ2-3; D call uncertain. V dropped 0 bases and J dropped 4 bases, with 14 bases sitting between them. Germline CDR1 and CDR2: GTSNPN and SVGIG (reference sequence). CDR3 length: 15 residues. This chain's CDR3 is CAWSVLAVFSDTQYF. The CDR3 coding sequence is TGTGCCTGGAGTGTATTGGCGGTATTCTCAGATACGCAGTATTTT.

This chain uses TRBV25-1 with TRBJ2-3; TRBD1 agrees at 7 bases. Germline V gene sequence: CDR1 MGHDK, CDR2 SYGVNS. The CDR3 runs to 13 residues. V shed 7 bases and J 4 bases; nucleotides not matched to a gene: 5. The CDR3 loop is CASTRQGPDTQYF. CDR3 nucleotides: TGTGCCAGCACCAGACAGGGCCCAGATACGCAGTATTTT.